These 20 T cell receptor beta chains share one sample of origin, sequenced in a study of technical replicates of blood from several donors (dated by TCRdb to 2016 to 2017). The library was obtained by the immunoSEQ multiplex PCR assay. The clones in this table, taken by TCRdb from immuneACCESS, are in-frame only. Not every clone is retained; where verified, under half of the shortfall comes from an unresolved V gene, and the cause of the rest is unknown. The sample table lists about 75,000 clones, around 97% of them with a count of one. The top ten hold under 0.2% of the sample. Sample: T cells isolated from PBMCs. The source of these receptors is a human donor in good health.

The table lists this clone with a count of one. This chain uses TRBV6-5 with TRBJ1-2, with D hard to call. Germline assignment: CDR1 MNHEY and CDR2 SVGAGI. The length of the CDR3 is 10 residues. Between the trimmed V and J ends, which lost 5 bases and 11 bases, there was a span of 9 bases. The CDR3 DNA follows: TGTGCCAGCAGTGCCCCGGGGTACACCTTC. It is translated as CASSAPGYTF.

The chain recombines TRBV2 with TRBJ1-2; no clear D. The CDR3 has 14 amino acids. V lost 8 bases, J lost 4 bases, and 17 bases lay in between. Germline lookup yields CDR1 SNHLY and CDR2 FYNNEI. CDR3 residues: CASCNTLRGYGYTF. CDR3 coding DNA: TGTGCCAGCTGTAACACCTTACGGGGCTATGGCTACACCTTC.

The chain recombines TRBV30 with TRBJ2-7; no clear D gene. The germline V gene has CDR1 GTSNPN and CDR2 SVGIG (reference sequence). CDR3 length equals 12 residues. The V end lost 2 bases, the J end lost 5 bases, and 10 bases lay between the germline ends. The CDR3 loop is CAWSSGFHEQYF. In DNA form, the CDR3 reads TGTGCCTGGAGTTCGGGTTTCCACGAGCAGTACTTC.

The chain joins TRBV10-3 to TRBJ1-1, with D possibly TRBD1 on 6 matching bases. CDR3 length: 14 amino acids. CDR1 is ENHRY, CDR2 SYGVKD, per germline. Between the trimmed V and J ends, which lost 8 bases and 3 bases, there was a span of 16 bases. The CDR3 sequence is CAISEQGVDTEAFF. CDR3 in DNA: TGTGCCATCTCCGAACAGGGAGTGGACACTGAAGCTTTCTTT.

This sequence joins TRBV18 and TRBJ2-2; D gene ambiguous. V was pared by 0 bases and J by 6 bases, with 11 bases between. The CDR3 has 15 residues. Germline-derived CDR1 and CDR2 are KGHSH and LQKENI. CDR3 DNA sequence: TGTGCCAGCTCACCACCGGGCAGGTTCGCCGGGGAGCTGTTTTTT. Residues: CASSPPGRFAGELFF. The full variable domain, rest sourced from reference TRBV18 and TRBJ2-2, is NAGVMQNPRHLVRRRGQEARLRCSPMKGHSHVYWYRQLPEEGLKFMVYLQKENIIDESGMPKERFSAEFPKEGPSILRIQQVVRGDSAAYFCASSPPGRFAGELFFGEGSRLTVL.

The J gene is TRBJ2-7, the V gene TRBV27, with 10 bases lining up with TRBD2. Germline V gene sequence: CDR1 MNHEY, CDR2 SMNVEV (reference sequence). This CDR3 comprises 16 residues. Trimming at V came to 5 bases and at J to 4 bases, leaving 11 bases not matched to a gene. The CDR3 DNA reads TGTGCCAGCAGTCGCCTGCCAGCGGGGGGGCTGTACGAGCAGTACTTC. Translation gives CASSRLPAGGLYEQYF.

The chain joins TRBV4-1 to TRBJ2-7, with 9 bases lining up with TRBD2. The CDR3 is 15 residues long. Trimming removed 1 base from V and 2 bases from J; junction bases left unmatched: 3. Germline V CDR1 and CDR2: MGHRA, YSYEKL. For the CDR3, the DNA is TGCGCCAGCAGCCAAGTAGCGGGAGCCACCTACGAGCAGTACTTC. The encoded protein is CASSQVAGATYEQYF.

This clone is a singleton in its sample. The chain uses TRBV6-5 and TRBJ1-2; D gene uncertain. This CDR3 comprises 15 residues. V was shortened by 7 bases and J by 3 bases, with 18 bases between the two germline ends. Germline lookup yields CDR1 MNHEY and CDR2 SVGAGI. The CDR3: CASKLGRLGYYGYTF. CDR3 nucleotides: TGTGCCAGCAAGTTAGGCAGGCTCGGCTACTATGGCTACACCTTC.

This clone came up once. V gene TRBV11-3 combines with J gene TRBJ2-1; 7 bases agree with TRBD2. This CDR3 has 17 residues. V gave up 1 base and J gave up 6 bases; unmatched junction bases: 12. Germline V CDR1 and CDR2: SGHNT, YENEEA. The CDR3 region has the DNA TGTGCCAGCAGCTTAGCTCACTCGAGGGAGGGGTCCAATGAGCAGTTCTTC. Protein sequence: CASSLAHSREGSNEQFF.

The gene calls are TRBV4-1 and TRBJ1-2, with a possible D match to TRBD1 (5 bases). Deletions cut 1 base from V and 3 bases from J, with 9 bases between. The V gene's germline CDR1 is MGHRA and CDR2 YSYEKL. This CDR3 has 14 amino acids. The CDR3 region has the DNA TGCGCCAGCAGCCAAGTCAGGGATCACTATGGCTACACCTTC. It is translated as CASSQVRDHYGYTF.

V is TRBV7-8 and J is TRBJ1-4; D is unclear. Germline-derived CDR1 and CDR2 are SGHVS and FQNEAQ. Trimming cost V 5 bases and J 9 bases, with 7 bases left between them. This CDR3 contains 11 residues. For the CDR3, the DNA is TGTGCCAGCAGCCGAGATAAAAAACTGTTTTTT. It translates to CASSRDKKLFF.

The V gene is TRBV30, the J gene TRBJ1-2; 11 bases map to TRBD1. Germline V gene data show CDR1 as GTSNPN and CDR2 as SVGIG (reference sequence). The ends lost 7 bases at V and 9 bases at J; junction bases unmatched: 7. The CDR3 consists of 12 residues. The CDR3 loop reads CASDRGRRSYTF. The CDR3 region has the DNA TGTGCCTCGGACAGGGGGCGAAGAAGCTACACCTTC.

The rearrangement links TRBV11-2 to TRBJ2-5; D may be TRBD1 (6 bases). The germline V and J ends were trimmed by 5 bases and 5 bases, with 18 bases remaining between them. CDR3 size: 15 residues. Germline assignment: CDR1 SGHAT and CDR2 FQNNGV. The CDR3, as DNA: TGTGCCAGCAGCACCCACAGGGTGGCGGAGGAGACCCAGTACTTC. This sequence encodes CASSTHRVAEETQYF. The full variable domain, completed using reference TRBV11-2 and TRBJ2-5, is EAGVAQSPRYKIIEKRQSVAFWCNPISGHATLYWYQQILGQGPKLLIQFQNNGVVDDSQLPKDRFSAERLKGVDSTLKIQPAKLEDSAVYLCASSTHRVAEETQYFGPGTRLLVL.

The J gene is TRBJ2-1, the V gene TRBV5-4; a possible D gene is TRBD1 (5 bases). The CDR3 is 11 residues long. V was clipped by 2 bases and J by 15 bases, with 12 bases between them. Germline lookup yields CDR1 SGHNT and CDR2 YYREEE (reference sequence). The CDR3 sequence is CASSFGALTFF. The CDR3 bases are TGTGCCAGCAGCTTTGGGGCCTTAACGTTCTTC.

This clone was counted a few times. The chain is built from TRBV7-9 and TRBJ1-2; D not certain. V shed 1 base and J shed 4 bases, with 4 bases lying between them. From germline, CDR1 is SEHNR and CDR2 FQNEAQ (reference sequence). The CDR3 is 12 residues long. This CDR3 reads CASSLVSYGYTF. CDR3 DNA sequence: TGTGCCAGCAGCTTAGTCAGCTATGGCTACACCTTC. The full variable domain, its missing parts supplied by reference TRBV7-9 and TRBJ1-2, is DTGVSQNPRHKITKRGQNVTFRCDPISEHNRLYWYRQTLGQGPEFLTYFQNEAQLEKSRLLSDRFSAERPKGSFSTLEIQRTEQGDSAMYLCASSLVSYGYTFGSGTRLTVV.

This chain uses TRBV7-9 with TRBJ1-1, with a weak D call TRBD1 (5 bases). Trimming took 5 bases from V and 4 from J, leaving 14 bases between them. The CDR3 extends over 14 amino acids. Germline lookup yields CDR1 SEHNR and CDR2 FQNEAQ (reference sequence). CDR3 in amino acids: CASSLGGGRTEAFF. The CDR3 DNA is TGTGCCAGCAGCCTCGGGGGTGGGCGCACTGAAGCTTTCTTT.

DNA for the CDR3: TGTGCCAGCAGTCATCTGAGTAACACTGAAGCTTTCTTT. Its protein product is CASSHLSNTEAFF. The chain links TRBV5-4 to TRBJ1-1; unclear D gene. The CDR3 runs 13 residues. The germline V gene encodes CDR1 SGHNT and CDR2 YYREEE (reference sequence). V dropped 5 bases and J dropped 2 bases, with 10 bases sitting between them.

The chain couples TRBV28 to TRBJ1-1, with D possibly TRBD1 on 5 matching bases. Deletions cut 6 bases from V and 1 base from J, with 12 bases between. The CDR3 consists of 14 residues. Germline V gene sequence: CDR1 MDHEN, CDR2 SYDVKM. The CDR3 region is CASSRDLSNTEAFF. CDR3 coding DNA: TGTGCCAGCAGCCGGGACTTGTCGAACACTGAAGCTTTCTTT.

The chain employs TRBV11-3 and TRBJ1-2; 7 nucleotides align to TRBD1. Germline V gene sequence: CDR1 SGHNT, CDR2 YENEEA. CDR3 length: 13 residues. Unmatched junction bases numbered 4, after V lost 3 bases and J lost 6 bases. The CDR3 DNA sequence: TGTGCCAGCAGCTTCTCACAGGGGCATGGCTACACCTTC. Its translation is CASSFSQGHGYTF. The variable domain in full, completed from reference TRBV11-3 and TRBJ1-2, reads EAGVVQSPRYKIIEKKQPVAFWCNPISGHNTLYWYLQNLGQGPELLIRYENEEAVDDSQLPKDRFSAERLKGVDSTLKIQPAELGDSAVYLCASSFSQGHGYTFGSGTRLTVV.

The rearrangement uses TRBV7-2 and TRBJ1-6; TRBD1 aligns across 10 bases. Per the germline V gene, CDR1 is SGHTA and CDR2 is FQGNSA. The CDR3 totals 17 residues. V lost 2 bases, J lost 10 bases, and 11 bases stayed unmatched. DNA of the CDR3: TGTGCCAGCAGCTTATTTCCGGGACAGGGGATGAAATCACCCCTCCACTTT. Protein sequence: CASSLFPGQGMKSPLHF. Full variable domain (outside the CDR3, taken from reference TRBV7-2 and TRBJ1-6): GAGVSQSPSNKVTEKGKDVELRCDPISGHTALYWYRQSLGQGLEFLIYFQGNSAPDKSGLPSDRFSAERTGGSVSTLTIQRTQQEDSAVYLCASSLFPGQGMKSPLHFGNGTRLTVT.